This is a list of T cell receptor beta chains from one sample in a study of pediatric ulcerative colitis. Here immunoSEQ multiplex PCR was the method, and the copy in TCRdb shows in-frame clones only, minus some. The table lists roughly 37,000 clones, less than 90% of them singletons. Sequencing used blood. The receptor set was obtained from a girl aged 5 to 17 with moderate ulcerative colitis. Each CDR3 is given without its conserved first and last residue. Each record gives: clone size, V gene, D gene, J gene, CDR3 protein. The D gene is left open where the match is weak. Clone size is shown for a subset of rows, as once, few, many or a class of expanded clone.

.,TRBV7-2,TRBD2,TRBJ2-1,ASSLVLAGFYNEQF
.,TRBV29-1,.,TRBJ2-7,SVEETGTYEQY
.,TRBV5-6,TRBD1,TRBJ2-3,ASSRLRGSRDTQY
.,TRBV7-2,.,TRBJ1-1,ASSLVRGNTEAF
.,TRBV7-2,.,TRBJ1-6,ASSSGSGQSPLH
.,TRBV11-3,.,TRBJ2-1,ASSFDAIEQF
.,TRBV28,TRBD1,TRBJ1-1,ASSFQGARTEAF
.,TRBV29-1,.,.,SVDGGGEQY
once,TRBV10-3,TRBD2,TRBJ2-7,AISEGAGVYEQY
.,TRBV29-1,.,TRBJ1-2,SVALGSGYT
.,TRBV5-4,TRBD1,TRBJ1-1,AANGPTPQQGPTVEAF
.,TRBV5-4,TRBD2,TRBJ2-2,ASSLGGLARWDTGELF
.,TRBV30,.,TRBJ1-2,AWSVGPNFPHSYGYT
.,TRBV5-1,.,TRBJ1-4,ASSSGGRGLGEKLF
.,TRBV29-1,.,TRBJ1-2,SVWWIFNYGYT
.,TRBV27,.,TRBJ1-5,ASSLSSNQPQH
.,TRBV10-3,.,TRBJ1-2,AISESTGYGYT
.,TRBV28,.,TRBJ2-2,ASVDRLANTGELF
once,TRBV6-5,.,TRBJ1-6,ASSNGNSPLH
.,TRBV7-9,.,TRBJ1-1,ASSPLRTSKSTEAF
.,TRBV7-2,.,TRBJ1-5,ASSLGYNQPQH
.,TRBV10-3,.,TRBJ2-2,AISEFGRGTGELF
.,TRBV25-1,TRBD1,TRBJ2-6,ASSRNRGLSSGANVLT
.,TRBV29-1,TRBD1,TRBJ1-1,SVGGQGYTEAF
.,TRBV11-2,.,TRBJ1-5,ASSFGGGPSGQPQH
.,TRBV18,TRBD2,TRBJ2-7,ASSLNPTSGGGEQY
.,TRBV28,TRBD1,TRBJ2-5,ASALRGQGLQETQY
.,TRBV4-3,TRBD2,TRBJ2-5,ASSQERASGGETQY
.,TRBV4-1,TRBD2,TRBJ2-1,ASSPRPPGLANEQF
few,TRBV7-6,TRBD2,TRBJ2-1,ASSRGEISGGEESYNEQF
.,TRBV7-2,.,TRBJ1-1,ASSSTEYTEAF
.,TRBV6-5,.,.,ASSYRRGGHYEQY
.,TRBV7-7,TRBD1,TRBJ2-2,ASSQGQLNTGELF
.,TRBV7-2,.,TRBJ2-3,ASSLGTDTQY
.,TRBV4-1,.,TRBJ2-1,ASSPPSTGKGGEQF
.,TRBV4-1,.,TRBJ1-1,ASSVVLGDTEAF
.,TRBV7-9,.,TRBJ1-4,ASSLGQNNEKLF
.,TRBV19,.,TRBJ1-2,ASSIDAYSYGYT
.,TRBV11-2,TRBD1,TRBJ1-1,ASSLDRGPGGGAF
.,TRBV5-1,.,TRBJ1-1,ASQSAGGYTEAF
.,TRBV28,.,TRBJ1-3,ASSLWRQAGGNTIY
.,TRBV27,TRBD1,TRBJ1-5,ASSLISETGTNQPQH
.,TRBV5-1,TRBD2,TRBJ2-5,ASSLGSGGVKETQY
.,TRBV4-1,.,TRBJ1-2,ASSQADRDFNYGYT
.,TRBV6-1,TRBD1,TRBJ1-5,ASSETGGQPQH
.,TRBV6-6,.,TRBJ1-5,ASSYPPQPQH
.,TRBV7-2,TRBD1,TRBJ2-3,ASSSGQGGGDTQY
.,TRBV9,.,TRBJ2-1,ASSVGWRGGNNEQF
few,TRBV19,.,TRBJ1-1,ASSGHRTDTEAF
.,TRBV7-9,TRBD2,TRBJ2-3,ASGLAGVDTQY
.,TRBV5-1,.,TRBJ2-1,ASSLDPSSYNEQF
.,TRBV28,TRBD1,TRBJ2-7,ASSFHSEYPTTGVYEQY
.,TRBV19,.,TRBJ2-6,ASTGREKYSGANVLT
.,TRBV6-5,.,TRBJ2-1,ASSIRNEQF
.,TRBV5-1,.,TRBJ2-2,ASSLRGLFVGELF
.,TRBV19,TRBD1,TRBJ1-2,ASRSGTAEYGYT
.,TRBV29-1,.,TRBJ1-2,SVGGIYGYT
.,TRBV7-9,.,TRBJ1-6,ASRWDSMGSYNSPLH
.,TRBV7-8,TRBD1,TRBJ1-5,ASSLAWTGDKPQH
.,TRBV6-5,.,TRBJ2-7,ASRYREAYEQY